This passage covers 5 T cell receptor beta chains from one sample sequenced in a study of CD8+ T cells in alopecia areata. It was cDNA, reverse transcribed from extracted RNA, that served as the sequencing template. Using immunoSEQ multiplex PCR, the repertoire was profiled, and TCRdb retains in-frame clones only, with some absent. The profile shows around 100,000 clones, about 40% of them singletons. Input material: CD4+ T cells sorted from blood. The receptors derive from a human donor with alopecia areata.

J is TRBJ1-1 and V is TRBV30, with D possibly matching TRBD1 (5 bases). The CDR3 covers 14 residues. CDR1 is GTSNPN, CDR2 SVGIG, per germline (reference sequence). Trimming shortened V by 3 bases and J by 0 bases, and 11 bases separated the two germline ends. The CDR3 spells CAWRRRAMNTEAFF. The CDR3 coding sequence is TGTGCCTGGAGGCGCAGGGCCATGAACACTGAAGCTTTCTTT.

This clone turned up a few times. The chain combines TRBV6-4 with TRBJ2-7; no clear D gene. Germline CDR1 MRHNA, CDR2 SNTAGT. V lost 4 bases, J lost 0 bases, and 10 bases lay in between. The CDR3 sequence is 14 residues long. DNA of the CDR3: TGTGCCAGCAGTGGAGTAAGGGCCTCCTACGAGCAGTACTTC. Its translation is CASSGVRASYEQYF.

J is TRBJ1-5 and V is TRBV6-5; the match to TRBD1 covers 7 bases. The junction had 4 bases not matched to a gene; V was cut back by 5 bases and J by 0 bases. The germline V gene encodes CDR1 MNHEY and CDR2 SVGAGI. The CDR3 sequence is 15 residues long. The chain's CDR3 is CASSTYRGSNQPQHF. The CDR3 region has the DNA TGTGCCAGCAGTACGTACAGGGGTAGCAATCAGCCCCAGCATTTT.

This clone has a count of ten or more. This chain links TRBV15 with TRBJ2-7, with a possible D match to TRBD2 (6 bases). CDR1 LNHNV and CDR2 YYDKDF come from the germline V gene (reference sequence). The CDR3 is 15 amino acids. V lost 0 bases, J lost 2 bases, and 11 bases lay in between. The CDR3 nucleotides read TGTGCCACCAGCAGAGATCCGGGAGCCACCTACGAGCAGTACTTC. Residues: CATSRDPGATYEQYF.

The chain links TRBV29-1 to TRBJ2-7; D may be TRBD1 (5 bases). The CDR3 consists of 13 residues. Germline V lookup: CDR1 SQVTM, CDR2 ANQGSEA. Trimming took off 3 bases at V and 3 bases at J, with 12 bases between the two ends. For the CDR3, the DNA is TGCAGCGTTGATGGGCAGGGTTTCTACGAGCAGTACTTC. Its protein product is CSVDGQGFYEQYF.